This TCR beta chain is drawn from a study of T cell responses to AZD1222 COVID-19 vaccine. Whole-study results and caveats: Clonal diversity was possibly underestimated, and the donors were mostly white British, with more females. Sampling captured repertoires only after the peak T cell response. Breadth and depth of Spike-specific TCRs rose after two AZD1222 doses.

The V end lost 4 bases, the J end lost 0 bases, and 9 bases lay between the germline ends. Germline V lookup: CDR1 SGHKS, CDR2 YYEKEE (reference sequence). The CDR3 extends over 14 amino acids. For this clone: What it binds is not known.

The repertoire was sequenced with immunoSEQ multiplex PCR; TCRdb's copy has only in-frame clones and lacks some. The sample holds about 140,000 clones. The chain is built from TRBV5-5 and TRBJ2-3, with a possible D match to TRBD1 (5 bases). This clonotype was sampled from an adult in good health. Sequencing used peripheral blood. Written as DNA, the CDR3 is TGTGCCAGCAGCACCAGACAGAGCACAGATACGCAGTATTTT. The encoded protein is CASSTRQSTDTQYF.